The 27 T cell receptor beta chains reported below all come from one sample, sequenced in a study of OX40 agonist ivuxolimab in advanced cancers. The method was immunoSEQ multiplex PCR; TCRdb's version includes in-frame clones alone and lacks a portion of them. This repertoire shows approximately 28,000 clones, more than 70% found once; its top ten account for under 30%. The sequencing used CD4+ or CD8+ T cells sorted from blood, collected in a trial of the OX40 agonist ivuxolimab. The receptors stem from an adult with an advanced solid tumor such as melanoma, head and neck, liver or kidney cancer.

This chain joins TRBV5-1 and TRBJ2-1; 8 nucleotides line up with TRBD1. Germline CDR1 is SGHRS and CDR2 is YFSETQ. This CDR3 is 16 amino acids long. V was clipped by 0 bases and J by 8 bases; unmatched bases: 10. CDR3: CASSLVGQASWDEQFF. CDR3 DNA sequence: TGCGCCAGCAGCTTGGTGGGACAGGCCTCTTGGGATGAGCAGTTCTTC.

The chain links TRBV6-1 to TRBJ2-3; D ambiguous. Germline V lookup: CDR1 MNHNS, CDR2 SASEGT. This CDR3 is built from 12 residues. The ends were cut back, 5 bases at V and 2 bases at J, with 5 bases in the middle. For the CDR3, the DNA is TGTGCCAGCAGTCTGAACACAGATACGCAGTATTTT. Residues: CASSLNTDTQYF.

Comments on this clone: Other DNA sequences of this sample code for an identical CDR3. CDR3 loop: CATSRDPGETQYF. In nucleotides, the CDR3 is TGTGCCACCAGCAGAGATCCAGGAGAGACCCAGTACTTC. The chain combines TRBV15 with TRBJ2-5; D is unresolved. Looked up from germline, CDR1 is LNHNV and CDR2 is YYDKDF (reference sequence). The CDR3 has 13 residues. With 0 bases removed from V and 4 bases from J, the gap between germline ends came to 6 bases. Full variable domain (rest looked up from reference TRBV15 and TRBJ2-5): DAMVIQNPRYQVTQFGKPVTLSCSQTLNHNVMYWYQQKSSQAPKLLFHYYDKDFNNEADTPDNFQSRRPNTSFCFLDIRSPGLGDTAMYLCATSRDPGETQYFGPGTRLLVL.

Turning to this clone: One junction end disagrees with the germline gene, perhaps due to a read error. The V call is TRBV19, the J call TRBJ2-3; D possibly corresponds to TRBD2 (7 bases). The CDR3 has 15 amino acids. Germline V gene lookup returns CDR1 LNHDA and CDR2 SQIVND (reference sequence). The CDR3 nucleotides read TGTGCCAGCAGTAGGGGGGGCGGATTCACAGATACGCAGTATTTT. Amino acid sequence: CASSRGGGFTDTQYF. The full variable domain, its missing parts supplied by reference TRBV19 and TRBJ2-3, is DGGITQSPKYLFRKEGQNVTLSCEQNLNHDAMYWYRQDPGQGLRLIYYSQIVNDFQKGDIAEGYSVSREKKESFPLTVTSAQKNPTAFYLCASSRGGGFTDTQYFGPGTRLTVL.

As DNA, the CDR3 is TGTGCCAGCAGTCTGGGACGGCTGAATGAAAAACTGTTTTTT. It yields the protein CASSLGRLNEKLFF. The chain combines TRBV2 with TRBJ1-4, with a weak D call TRBD1 (5 bases). Germline CDR1 and CDR2: SNHLY and FYNNEI. The CDR3 has 14 amino acids. Between the trimmed V and J ends, which lost 5 bases and 5 bases, there was a span of 12 bases.

The chain employs TRBV6-1 and TRBJ2-7; TRBD1 might be the D (6 bases). Trimming took 10 bases from V and 3 from J, leaving 16 bases between them. This CDR3 is 13 amino acids long. CDR1 is MNHNS, CDR2 SASEGT, per germline. The CDR3 here is CATTSIQGYEQYF. The CDR3 DNA reads TGTGCCACCACCAGTATACAGGGCTACGAGCAGTACTTC.

The chain links TRBV5-1 to TRBJ2-3; 10 nucleotides align to TRBD2. Per the germline V gene, CDR1 is SGHRS and CDR2 is YFSETQ. The V segment lost 4 bases and the J segment 0 bases; nucleotides outside the gene matches: 2. The CDR3 loop spans 15 amino acids. CDR3 bases: TGCGCCAGCAGCAAGCGGGAGGGAAGCACAGATACGCAGTATTTT. The encoded protein is CASSKREGSTDTQYF.

The gene calls are TRBV29-1 and TRBJ2-7; possible D gene TRBD1, 6 bases. The V gene's germline CDR1 is SQVTM and CDR2 ANQGSEA. The CDR3 runs 15 residues. Deletions cut 3 bases from V and 6 bases from J, with 21 bases between. The DNA of the CDR3 is TGCAGCGTTGAGTTAGAAACAGGGTTTTTGGGCGAGCAGTACTTC. Protein: CSVELETGFLGEQYF.

The V and J genes are TRBV4-1 and TRBJ2-7, with D maybe TRBD2 (6 bases). This CDR3 comprises 15 residues. The germline V gene has CDR1 MGHRA and CDR2 YSYEKL. Trimming stripped 3 bases from V and 5 bases from J, with 17 bases between. The CDR3 bases are TGCGCCAGCAGCCATGAGGACTACCCGATTAACGAGCAGTACTTC. It codes for CASSHEDYPINEQYF.

The rearrangement links TRBV25-1 to TRBJ2-3, with 9 positions matching TRBD1. Germline lookup yields CDR1 MGHDK and CDR2 SYGVNS. After removal of 5 bases from V and 4 bases from J, the junction contained 10 bases not matched to a gene. The CDR3 totals 16 residues. The CDR3 protein is CASSNPGQGPADTQYF. The CDR3 region has the DNA TGTGCCAGCAGTAACCCGGGACAGGGTCCAGCAGATACGCAGTATTTT.

The rearrangement links TRBV29-1 to TRBJ2-7; D call uncertain. The CDR3 contains 10 residues. Deletions cut 4 bases from V and 8 bases from J, with 9 bases between. In germline, CDR1 is SQVTM, CDR2 ANQGSEA. The CDR3 loop reads CSVVTAQQYF. The CDR3 DNA sequence: TGCAGCGTTGTCACAGCACAGCAGTACTTC.

This clone is a singleton in its sample. The rearrangement joins TRBV6-5 to TRBJ1-1; TRBD1 is a possible D gene (5 bases). The CDR3 is 14 residues long. Germline CDR1 MNHEY, CDR2 SVGAGI. V was clipped by 6 bases and J by 0 bases, with 11 bases between them. The chain's CDR3 is CASRLWGLNTEAFF. The CDR3, as DNA: TGTGCCAGCAGACTTTGGGGCTTGAACACTGAAGCTTTCTTT.

The chain combines TRBV4-2 with TRBJ2-7; tentative D call: TRBD1 (5 bases). V was clipped by 0 bases and J by 3 bases, with 6 bases between them. The CDR3 is made up of 13 amino acids. From germline, CDR1 is LGHNA and CDR2 YNFKEQ. The CDR3 protein is CASSQERGYEQYF. The CDR3 nucleotides are TGTGCCAGCAGCCAAGAAAGGGGCTACGAGCAGTACTTC.

This clone was found once. The chain joins TRBV5-4 to TRBJ2-5; D is undetermined. Germline V gene lookup returns CDR1 SGHNT and CDR2 YYREEE (reference sequence). There are 14 residues in the CDR3. Trimming removed 0 bases at V and 1 base at J, with 7 bases between. The chain's CDR3 is CASSLVQTQETQYF. The CDR3 region has the DNA TGTGCCAGCAGCTTGGTACAGACCCAAGAGACCCAGTACTTC.

The J gene is TRBJ2-1, the V gene TRBV28; 14 positions agree with TRBD2. The V gene end was trimmed by 2 bases and the J gene end by 9 bases; junction bases not matched to a gene: 6. Germline values: CDR1 MDHEN, CDR2 SYDVKM. The CDR3 extends over 16 amino acids. CDR3: CASSLPRTSGRSEQFF. CDR3 nucleotides: TGTGCCAGCAGTTTACCTCGGACTAGCGGGAGGTCTGAGCAGTTCTTC.

This chain connects TRBV11-2 to TRBJ2-1; maybe TRBD2 (6 bases). Germline assignment: CDR1 SGHAT and CDR2 FQNNGV. Trimming shortened V by 1 base and J by 6 bases, and 10 bases separated the two germline ends. The CDR3 is 14 amino acids. The DNA for the CDR3 is TGTGCCAGCAGCTTAGCGGGAGTTGCCAATGAGCAGTTCTTC. Residues: CASSLAGVANEQFF.

A word on this clone: One junction end does not reproduce the germline sequence, and a read error may be involved. The chain is built from TRBV2 and TRBJ2-5; D is possibly TRBD1 (5 bases). The germline V gene encodes CDR1 SNHLY and CDR2 FYNNEI. This CDR3 region has 11 residues. The CDR3 reads CACRQQETQYF. The CDR3 DNA reads as TGTGCCTGCAGACAGCAAGAGACCCAGTACTTC.

The chain uses TRBV28 and TRBJ2-3; 10 bases map to TRBD2. After removal of 4 bases from V and 7 bases from J, the junction contained 5 bases not matched to a gene. Germline CDR1 MDHEN, CDR2 SYDVKM. The CDR3 loop spans 14 amino acids. The CDR3 region has the DNA TGTGCCAGCAGTTGGGCTAGCGGGAGTCATACGCAGTATTTT. This gives the protein CASSWASGSHTQYF.

The chain joins TRBV2 to TRBJ1-2; possible D gene TRBD1, 6 bases. Germline values: CDR1 SNHLY, CDR2 FYNNEI. Trimming stripped 9 bases from V and 4 bases from J, with 18 bases between. The CDR3 is 14 amino acids. The CDR3 protein is CARQEAGVGYGYTF. As DNA, the CDR3 is TGTGCCAGACAAGAGGCAGGGGTTGGCTATGGCTACACCTTC.

The CDR3 loop is CASSLESGSTDTQYF. In DNA form, the CDR3 reads TGTGCCAGCAGCTTGGAAAGTGGAAGCACAGATACGCAGTATTTT. This chain joins TRBV5-4 and TRBJ2-3; D is unresolved. CDR1 and CDR2 (germline): SGHNT, YYREEE (reference sequence). CDR3 length: 15 amino acids. Trimming stripped 0 bases from V and 0 bases from J, with 8 bases between.

The chain couples TRBV18 to TRBJ1-2; no firm D call. The CDR3 has 13 amino acids. Germline-derived CDR1 and CDR2 are KGHSH and LQKENI. The ends were cut back, 3 bases at V and 4 bases at J, with 9 bases in the middle. CDR3 amino acids: CASSPRRIYGYTF. As DNA, the CDR3 is TGTGCCAGCTCACCGCGCAGAATCTATGGCTACACCTTC. Full variable domain (outside the CDR3, taken from reference TRBV18 and TRBJ1-2): NAGVMQNPRHLVRRRGQEARLRCSPMKGHSHVYWYRQLPEEGLKFMVYLQKENIIDESGMPKERFSAEFPKEGPSILRIQQVVRGDSAAYFCASSPRRIYGYTFGSGTRLTVV.

The genes are TRBV5-6 and TRBJ1-4; 9 positions match TRBD1. After removal of 5 bases from V and 8 bases from J, the junction contained 16 bases not matched to a gene. Looked up from germline, CDR1 is SGHDT and CDR2 is YYEEEE. The CDR3 runs 17 residues. CDR3 sequence reads: CASSPQGAQALREKLFF. The CDR3 DNA follows: TGTGCCAGCAGTCCACAGGGGGCCCAGGCCTTAAGGGAAAAACTGTTTTTT.

The chain has TRBV19 and TRBJ1-5; 10 bases map to TRBD1. Germline loops: CDR1 LNHDA, CDR2 SQIVND (reference sequence). V lost 10 bases to trimming and J lost 6 bases; unmatched junction nucleotides: 12. This CDR3 is built from 15 residues. The CDR3 sequence: CATTRGQGFVQPQHF. DNA for the CDR3: TGTGCCACCACAAGGGGACAGGGGTTTGTTCAGCCCCAGCATTTT.

This rearrangement joins TRBV5-1 to TRBJ2-1; TRBD2 aligns across 10 bases. This CDR3 has 14 residues. V was clipped by 6 bases and J by 8 bases; unmatched bases: 8. Germline V gene data show CDR1 as SGHRS and CDR2 as YFSETQ. The chain's CDR3 is CASKPSGRVHEQFF. The CDR3 DNA sequence: TGCGCCAGCAAGCCTAGCGGGAGAGTCCATGAGCAGTTCTTC.

V usage is TRBV7-2 and J usage is TRBJ2-1; TRBD1 matches 8 bases. Germline V gene data show CDR1 as SGHTA and CDR2 as FQGNSA. The CDR3 totals 14 residues. V lost 5 bases and J lost 9; bases outside the gene matches: 9. The CDR3 region is CASSIPGGDIEQFF. The CDR3 DNA follows: TGTGCCAGCAGCATACCAGGGGGCGATATTGAGCAGTTCTTC.

The chain uses TRBV28 and TRBJ1-4, with a weak D call TRBD1 (6 bases). The CDR3 length is 14 residues. CDR1 and CDR2 (germline): MDHEN, SYDVKM. V lost 9 bases and J 0 bases, leaving 11 bases between the germline ends. In DNA, the CDR3 is TGTGCCAGTAGGGGGAGCCCAACTAATGAAAAACTGTTTTTT. It translates to CASRGSPTNEKLFF.

The chain joins TRBV23-1 to TRBJ1-1, with TRBD1 as a possible D gene (6 bases). TRBV23-1 is annotated as an ORF whose role is uncertain. The CDR3 is 15 amino acids. V was pared by 3 bases and J by 5 bases, with 16 bases between. CDR3: CASSHRGRGGTEAFF. CDR3 bases: TGCGCCAGCAGTCACCGGGGGCGAGGAGGGACTGAAGCTTTCTTT.